The 15 T cell receptor beta chains below come from one sample, sequenced in a study of cytomegalovirus exposure and HLA in healthy donors. In the PCR, 60 Vbeta and 13 Jbeta primers were used. This table comes from immunoSEQ multiplex PCR, and its TCRdb copy is limited to in-frame clones, with some not included. Here the sample spans some 110,000 clones, 79% being singletons. Material for sequencing was PBMCs. Receptor source: a young man in good health and CMV-seropositive.

This clone appeared a single time. The junction departs from the called germline gene at one end, perhaps through a read error. The same CDR3 also results from other DNA sequences found in this sample. The rearrangement uses TRBV19 and TRBJ1-4; D uncertain. CDR1 is LNHDA and CDR2 is SQIVND in the germline V gene (reference sequence). The CDR3 runs to 14 residues. CDR3 in amino acids: CASRTGATNEKLFF. CDR3 in DNA: TGCGCCAGTAGAACTGGAGCAACTAATGAAAAACTGTTTTTT.

The chain uses TRBV5-4 and TRBJ2-7; 9 nucleotides align to TRBD1. The CDR3 extends over 15 amino acids. V was clipped by 4 bases and J by 4 bases; unmatched bases: 9. Germline V CDR1 and CDR2: SGHNT, YYREEE (reference sequence). The CDR3 nucleotides are TGTGCCAGCAGCGGGCCTACAGGGGGCGGGTACGAGCAGTACTTC. Translating it yields CASSGPTGGGYEQYF.

CDR3 residues: CASSYGSSGANVLTF. The CDR3 DNA is TGTGCCAGCAGTTACGGGAGCTCTGGGGCCAACGTCCTGACTTTC. The genes are TRBV6-5 and TRBJ2-6; D possibly corresponds to TRBD2 (5 bases). CDR1 is MNHEY, CDR2 SVGAGI, per germline. The CDR3 totals 15 residues. The V gene lost 2 bases and the J gene lost 0 bases, with 5 bases spanning the gap.

CDR3 region: CASSQTGRFIAFF. The DNA for the CDR3 is TGCGCCAGCAGTCAGACAGGGAGGTTTATCGCTTTCTTT. The chain links TRBV4-1 to TRBJ1-1; 7 nucleotides agree with TRBD1. The CDR3 is 13 amino acids. V lost 6 bases and J lost 11; bases outside the gene matches: 12. The germline gives CDR1 MGHRA, CDR2 YSYEKL.

In this sample, this clone turned up a few times. J is TRBJ2-3 and V is TRBV19, with 13 bases fitting TRBD2. This CDR3 has 14 residues. Germline loops: CDR1 LNHDA, CDR2 SQIVND (reference sequence). J lost 7 bases, V lost 4 bases, and 2 bases had no gene match. CDR3 amino acids: CASSRLAGGHTQYF. CDR3 in DNA: TGTGCCAGTAGTAGACTAGCGGGAGGTCATACGCAGTATTTT.

The rearrangement joins TRBV4-1 to TRBJ2-7; D gene uncertain. The CDR3 runs 14 residues. The germline gives CDR1 MGHRA, CDR2 YSYEKL. V was cut by 4 bases and J by 6 bases, with 16 bases left in between. The CDR3 DNA is TGCGCCAGCAGCCCGATAGGCGGCTACCGCGAGCAGTACTTC. This translates into CASSPIGGYREQYF.

This clone was seen a few times. The genes are TRBV5-8 and TRBJ2-1, with D possibly TRBD2 on 7 matching bases. This CDR3 spans 16 amino acids. The germline V and J ends were trimmed by 1 base and 2 bases, with 13 bases remaining between them. Germline-derived CDR1 and CDR2 are SGHTS and YDEGEE. CDR3 coding DNA: TGTGCCAGCAGCTTGAGGGGGGGGGCCGCCTACAATGAGCAGTTCTTC. It encodes CASSLRGGAAYNEQFF.

This clone has just one count. The junction shows a germline mismatch at one end, possibly a read error. This chain joins TRBV5-1 and TRBJ2-6, with 9 bases matching TRBD2. Looked up from germline, CDR1 is SGHRS and CDR2 is YFSETQ. The CDR3 totals 17 residues. In DNA form, the CDR3 reads TGCGCCAGCAGCTTGGAGGTTAGCGGGAGTGGGGCCAACGGCCTGACTTTC. It encodes CASSLEVSGSGANGLTF. The whole variable domain, filled in from reference TRBV5-1 and TRBJ2-6, reads KAGVTQTPRYLIKTRGQQVTLSCSPISGHRSVSWYQQTPGQGLQFLFEYFSETQRNKGNFPGRFSGRQFSNSRSEMNVSTLELGDSALYLCASSLEVSGSGANGLTFGAGSRLTVL.

This clone came up once. CDR3 sequence: CASSLPIAGGLPDTQYF. The CDR3 DNA sequence: TGTGCCAGCAGCTTACCTATAGCGGGGGGGCTCCCAGATACGCAGTATTTT. The gene calls are TRBV11-3 and TRBJ2-3, with 11 nucleotides matching TRBD2. V trimming: 2 bases; J trimming: 4 bases; junction bases outside the gene matches: 8. CDR3 size: 17 residues. Germline-derived CDR1 and CDR2 are SGHNT and YENEEA.

The J gene is TRBJ1-2, the V gene TRBV28; TRBD1 is a possible D gene (6 bases). V was shortened by 5 bases and J by 0 bases, with 10 bases between the two germline ends. The CDR3 runs 14 residues. The V gene's germline CDR1 is MDHEN and CDR2 SYDVKM. The CDR3 coding sequence is TGTGCCAGCAGTCACAGGGCAGCTAACTATGGCTACACCTTC. Protein product: CASSHRAANYGYTF.

This clone was seen only a few times. The genes are TRBV5-6 and TRBJ2-5, with D tentatively TRBD1 (6 bases). The J call may be faulty, since TRBJ2-7 better matches the DNA end. The CDR3 is 14 amino acids. Germline assignment: CDR1 SGHDT and CDR2 YYEEEE. CDR3 coding DNA: TGTGCCAGCAGCTTGTCACAGGGTGGCAGCGAGCAGTACTTC. The encoded protein is CASSLSQGGSEQYF.

The V gene is TRBV5-4, the J gene TRBJ2-7, with 8 bases that match TRBD1. Unmatched junction bases numbered 11, after V lost 3 bases and J lost 6 bases. CDR1 and CDR2 (germline): SGHNT, YYREEE (reference sequence). The CDR3 extends over 15 amino acids. Here the CDR3 reads CASSSWTGNPGEQYF. The CDR3 coding sequence is TGTGCCAGCAGCTCGTGGACAGGGAACCCGGGCGAGCAGTACTTC.

The chain couples TRBV2 to TRBJ2-7, with 9 bases fitting TRBD2. There are 15 residues in the CDR3. V trimming: 9 bases; J trimming: 3 bases; junction bases outside the gene matches: 12. Germline CDR1 is SNHLY and CDR2 is FYNNEI. CDR3 sequence reads: CARASGGPNFYEQYF. DNA for the CDR3: TGTGCCAGGGCAAGCGGGGGGCCTAACTTCTACGAGCAGTACTTC.

This clone was seen only a few times. The rearrangement links TRBV5-1 to TRBJ2-2; 7 positions match TRBD2. Germline V gene data show CDR1 as SGHRS and CDR2 as YFSETQ. The ends lost 3 bases at V and 4 bases at J; junction bases unmatched: 9. The CDR3 is 16 residues long. CDR3 loop: CASSSSGGGGTGELFF. The CDR3 nucleotides are TGCGCCAGCAGCTCCTCGGGCGGGGGTGGCACCGGGGAGCTGTTTTTT.

This clone was recorded only once. CDR3 region: CASSSREDTEAFF. The CDR3 nucleotides read TGTGCCAGCAGCTCTCGGGAAGACACTGAAGCTTTCTTT. This chain links TRBV5-4 with TRBJ1-1; no clear D gene. There are 13 residues in the CDR3. V lost 3 bases and J 3 bases, leaving 9 bases between the germline ends. Germline CDR1 is SGHNT and CDR2 is YYREEE (reference sequence). Using reference TRBV5-4 and TRBJ1-1 for the parts outside the CDR3, the full variable domain is ETGVTQSPTHLIKTRGQQVTLRCSSQSGHNTVSWYQQALGQGPQFIFQYYREEENGRGNFPPRFSGLQFPNYSSELNVNALELDDSALYLCASSSREDTEAFFGQGTRLTVV.